The 25 T cell receptor beta chains below all came from one sample that was sequenced in a study of T cell responses to AZD1222 COVID-19 vaccine. Only in-frame clones appear in the TCRdb table, and some are missing; sequencing was by immunoSEQ multiplex PCR. The table lists about 100,000 clones, approximately 89% of them singletons. Source: peripheral blood, taken on day 0 of AZD1222 vaccination. The receptors were gathered from an adult in good health.

This chain joins TRBV29-1 and TRBJ2-7; D is perhaps TRBD2 (7 bases). In germline, CDR1 is SQVTM, CDR2 ANQGSEA. The CDR3 consists of 15 residues. Trimming took off 7 bases at V and 6 bases at J, with 25 bases between the two ends. The chain's CDR3 is CSALGGSGGAAEQYF. CDR3 in DNA: TGCAGCGCCCTAGGAGGAAGTGGGGGGGCCGCCGAGCAGTACTTC.

V usage is TRBV6-1 and J usage is TRBJ1-3; 10 bases align to TRBD1. The CDR3 consists of 17 residues. Germline V gene data show CDR1 as MNHNS and CDR2 as SASEGT. Losses at the gene ends were 1 base for V and 3 bases for J; bases not matched to a gene: 6. The DNA for the CDR3 is TGTGCCAGCAGTGAAGACGGGACAGGGGCTAGTGGAAACACCATATATTTT. It translates to CASSEDGTGASGNTIYF.

CDR3 in DNA: TGCGCCAGCAGCTTGGGGGTGACGACAGATACGCAGTATTTT. This gives the protein CASSLGVTTDTQYF. The chain combines TRBV5-1 with TRBJ2-3; D uncertain. This CDR3 region has 14 residues. The V gene's germline CDR1 is SGHRS and CDR2 YFSETQ. Trimming stripped 0 bases from V and 3 bases from J, with 8 bases between.

The CDR3 bases are TGTGCCAGCAGCCCCCGGACAGGCTACACCGGGGAGCTGTTTTTT. It is translated as CASSPRTGYTGELFF. V gene TRBV3-1 (or the pseudogene TRBV3-2) combines with J gene TRBJ2-2; TRBD1 matches 7 bases. Germline V gene data show CDR1 as LGHDT and CDR2 as YNNKEL (reference sequence). This CDR3 contains 15 residues. J lost 3 bases, V lost 4 bases, and 5 bases had no gene match.

The J gene is TRBJ2-3, the V gene TRBV3-1 (or the pseudogene TRBV3-2); D is possibly TRBD1 (6 bases). V lost 5 bases to trimming and J lost 3 bases, with 18 bases between them. Germline V CDR1 and CDR2: LGHDT, YNNKEL (reference sequence). The CDR3 length is 16 residues. DNA of the CDR3: TGTGCCAGCAGCATTTACCTAAGACAGGAGACAGATACGCAGTATTTT. This codes for CASSIYLRQETDTQYF.

V gene TRBV2 combines with J gene TRBJ2-2; TRBD2 matches 8 bases. The V gene's germline CDR1 is SNHLY and CDR2 FYNNEI. The J segment lost 6 bases and the V segment lost 5 bases, leaving 11 bases of the junction unmatched. The CDR3 spans 16 residues. CDR3 residues: CASSLSRGTSAGELFF. As DNA, the CDR3 is TGTGCCAGCAGTCTATCTCGAGGGACTAGTGCCGGGGAGCTGTTTTTT.

The gene calls are TRBV6-5 and TRBJ1-2, with 7 nucleotides matching TRBD1. The V gene end was trimmed by 1 base and the J gene end by 4 bases; junction bases not matched to a gene: 6. The CDR3 loop spans 15 amino acids. Germline V gives CDR1 MNHEY, CDR2 SVGAGI. The CDR3 reads CASSYYKGGGYGYTF. DNA of the CDR3: TGTGCCAGCAGTTACTACAAAGGGGGCGGCTATGGCTACACCTTC.

This chain's CDR3 is CASSALGGLGNTEAFF. Written as DNA, the CDR3 is TGTGCCAGCAGTGCTCTAGGGGGGTTGGGAAACACTGAAGCTTTCTTT. The rearrangement uses TRBV7-9 and TRBJ1-1, with TRBD1 as a possible D gene (6 bases). Between the trimmed V and J ends, which lost 6 bases and 2 bases, there was a span of 19 bases. CDR3 length equals 16 residues. The germline V gene encodes CDR1 SEHNR and CDR2 FQNEAQ (reference sequence).

The chain has TRBV7-2 and TRBJ1-4; the D gene is possibly TRBD1 (5 bases). The V end lost 4 bases, the J end lost 5 bases, and 14 bases lay between the germline ends. Germline V gene data show CDR1 as SGHTA and CDR2 as FQGNSA. The CDR3 contains 15 residues. As DNA, the CDR3 is TGTGCCAGCAGCTCCCGTGACAGCCTAAATGAAAAACTGTTTTTT. Protein: CASSSRDSLNEKLFF.

The chain combines TRBV7-9 with TRBJ2-2; D unresolved. The CDR3 length is 12 residues. The V and J ends lost 5 bases and 8 bases respectively, with 9 bases between them. The germline gives CDR1 SEHNR, CDR2 FQNEAQ (reference sequence). CDR3 protein: CASSRSTGELFF. The CDR3 DNA is TGTGCCAGCAGCCGAAGTACGGGGGAGCTGTTTTTT.

The chain carries TRBV7-8 and TRBJ1-3; no reliable D call. The CDR3 length is 13 residues. Trimming shortened V by 4 bases and J by 1 base, and 5 bases separated the two germline ends. Looked up from germline, CDR1 is SGHVS and CDR2 is FQNEAQ. The CDR3 loop is CASSSTSGNTIYF. For the CDR3, the DNA is TGTGCCAGCAGCTCAACTTCTGGAAACACCATATATTTT.

The rearrangement joins TRBV7-3 to TRBJ2-7, with a possible D match to TRBD1 (6 bases). Germline V lookup: CDR1 SGHTA, CDR2 FQGTGA. The CDR3 is 13 amino acids. The V gene lost 5 bases and the J gene lost 4 bases, with 12 bases spanning the gap. CDR3: CASSPGQRYEQYF. DNA for the CDR3: TGTGCCAGCAGCCCCGGACAGAGATACGAGCAGTACTTC.

The CDR3, as DNA: TGTGCTAGTGGGCCCAGACAGGCGAACACTGAAGCTTTCTTT. This sequence encodes CASGPRQANTEAFF. The chain recombines TRBV12-5 with TRBJ1-1; perhaps TRBD1 as D (6 bases). V lost 6 bases, J lost 1 base, and 12 bases lay in between. The CDR3 spans 14 residues. Germline CDR1 is LGHNT and CDR2 is FRNRAP.

The genes are TRBV5-6 and TRBJ2-1, with D possibly matching TRBD1 (6 bases). The ends were cut back, 4 bases at V and 7 bases at J, with 18 bases in the middle. Germline assignment: CDR1 SGHDT and CDR2 YYEEEE. This CDR3 has 15 amino acids. The CDR3 region is CASSGLVGAGNEQFF. The CDR3 nucleotides read TGTGCCAGCAGCGGGTTAGTGGGGGCAGGGAATGAGCAGTTCTTC.

The chain recombines TRBV9 with TRBJ1-3; D is unresolved. The CDR3 runs 12 residues. With 3 bases removed from V and 2 bases from J, the gap between germline ends came to 3 bases. Germline CDR1 SGDLS, CDR2 YYNGEE. The CDR3 protein is CASSAAGNTIYF. The CDR3 coding sequence is TGTGCCAGCAGCGCAGCTGGAAACACCATATATTTT.

In regard to this clone: The same CDR3 can be traced to other DNA sequences in this sample. CDR3 DNA: TGTGCCAGCAGTCACCCCAGGTACGAGCAGTACTTC. It codes for CASSHPRYEQYF. The rearrangement uses TRBV12-3 or TRBV12-4 and TRBJ2-7, with D unclear. Deletions cut 5 bases from V and 4 bases from J, with 9 bases between. CDR3 length: 12 amino acids.

The rearrangement links TRBV9 to TRBJ1-5, with D maybe TRBD1 (5 bases). Germline CDR1 is SGDLS and CDR2 is YYNGEE. The CDR3 consists of 17 residues. Trimming took off 0 bases at V and 1 base at J, with 14 bases between the two ends. CDR3: CASSVGPGGFSNQPQHF. The CDR3 DNA sequence: TGTGCCAGCAGCGTAGGCCCCGGGGGGTTCAGCAATCAGCCCCAGCATTTT.

With respect to this clone: Likely a read error: the CDR3 ends without its conserved phenylalanine or tryptophan. The chain couples TRBV7-8 to TRBJ1-6; D remains ambiguous. CDR3 length: 13 residues. Germline CDR1 reads SGHVS; CDR2 reads FQNEAQ. The V end lost 1 base, the J end lost 8 bases, and 6 bases lay between the germline ends. CDR3 DNA sequence: TGTGCCAGCAGCTTAGTCGGAGATTCACCCCTCCACCTT. Its translation is CASSLVGDSPLHL.

This sequence joins TRBV3-1 (or the pseudogene TRBV3-2) and TRBJ2-2; perhaps TRBD2 as D (6 bases). The V gene lost 1 base and the J gene lost 2 bases, with 14 bases spanning the gap. This CDR3 region has 17 residues. The germline gives CDR1 LGHDT, CDR2 YNNKEL (reference sequence). CDR3 nucleotides: TGTGCCAGCAGCCAAGGACTAGTTGGGGCAAACACCGGGGAGCTGTTTTTT. Encoded protein: CASSQGLVGANTGELFF.

The DNA of the CDR3 is TGTGCCAGCAGTGGGCAGGGTTTAACCTACAATGAGCAGTTCTTC. It encodes CASSGQGLTYNEQFF. The V gene is TRBV2, the J gene TRBJ2-1; D might be TRBD1 (5 bases). This CDR3 is built from 15 residues. With 4 bases removed from V and 2 bases from J, the gap between germline ends came to 12 bases. The germline CDR1 and CDR2 sequences are SNHLY and FYNNEI.

The gene calls are TRBV6-4 and TRBJ1-5; 9 positions agree with TRBD1. Germline V CDR1 and CDR2: MRHNA, SNTAGT. CDR3 size: 14 residues. J was trimmed by 4 bases and V by 8 bases; bases with no gene match: 6. In DNA form, the CDR3 reads TGTGCCAGCGGGGGGGACAGGGCAAATCAGCCCCAGCATTTT. Translation: CASGGDRANQPQHF.

The chain is built from TRBV9 and TRBJ1-1; D gene unclear. CDR3 length: 15 amino acids. Trimming removed 0 bases from V and 4 bases from J, with 13 bases in between. Looked up from germline, CDR1 is SGDLS and CDR2 is YYNGEE. CDR3 nucleotide sequence: TGTGCCAGCAGCGTAGGAAAGAAATCAAGCACTGAAGCTTTCTTT. It is translated as CASSVGKKSSTEAFF.

V is TRBV9 and J is TRBJ1-5; D remains unclear. Germline loops: CDR1 SGDLS, CDR2 YYNGEE. Trimming removed 0 bases at V and 7 bases at J, with 8 bases between. The CDR3 is 13 residues long. CDR3 coding DNA: TGTGCCAGCAGCGTAGCGGCCGGGCAGCCCCAGCATTTT. This sequence encodes CASSVAAGQPQHF.

The V and J genes are TRBV25-1 and TRBJ1-2; D gene unclear. Trimming shortened V by 1 base and J by 0 bases, and 12 bases separated the two germline ends. This CDR3 is 16 amino acids long. The germline V gene has CDR1 MGHDK and CDR2 SYGVNS. The DNA for the CDR3 is TGTGCCAGCAGTGAATCCCCCCCAGAAGCTAACTATGGCTACACCTTC. Encoded protein: CASSESPPEANYGYTF.

The chain joins TRBV2 to TRBJ1-1; 7 bases line up with TRBD1. Germline CDR1 SNHLY, CDR2 FYNNEI. Germline trimming cut 6 bases from V and 4 bases from J; bases unmatched to any gene: 5. This CDR3 contains 13 residues. The CDR3 bases are TGTGCCAGCAGGGAACAGGGGCCCACTGAAGCTTTCTTT. This codes for CASREQGPTEAFF.